The present entry profiles one TCR beta chain with its context. As yet, its antigen is unknown. This sample was taken from a study of cytomegalovirus exposure and HLA in healthy donors. The PCR had 60 Vbeta and 13 Jbeta primers. Clones were sequenced by immunoSEQ multiplex PCR, and TCRdb holds only the in-frame ones, with some missing. Among approximately 150,000 clones listed, 75% to 90% were seen once. The study, taken as a whole, reports: Most of the TCR beta V segments (in an earlier analysis) were productive either about 87% or about 30% of the time. The study flagged some 180 TCR beta chains as cytomegalovirus-associated.

This CDR3 has 15 amino acids. V was cut by 5 bases and J by 4 bases, with 17 bases left in between. The germline CDR1 and CDR2 sequences are MNHEY and SVGAGI. The sample comprised PBMCs. The source of this sequence is a woman aged 25-40 years in good health and CMV-seronegative. This chain uses TRBV6-5 with TRBJ1-2; D is possibly TRBD1 (5 bases). This CDR3 reads CASSTLGRVGYGYTF. CDR3 coding DNA: TGTGCCAGCAGTACTCTGGGCAGGGTGGGCTATGGCTACACCTTC.